The present TCR beta chain was sequenced within a study of blood T cell repertoires in COVID-19. Per germline, CDR1 SGHRS and CDR2 YFSETQ. J gave up 4 bases and V 0 bases, and 5 bases lay outside the gene matches. CDR3 length equals 15 residues. Measured with immunoSEQ multiplex PCR; TCRdb has only the in-frame clones, and not every one. The sample has nearly 400,000 clones, 89% seen once; the top ten hold 1.7%. The chain has TRBV5-1 and TRBJ2-3; TRBD2 agrees at 7 bases. The source material was PBMCs or T cells enriched from blood (not recorded which). The clonotype comes from a woman in her thirties who had recovered from COVID-19. The CDR3 protein is CASSLGTRKSDTQYF. In nucleotides, the CDR3 is TGCGCCAGCAGCTTGGGGACTAGAAAGTCAGATACGCAGTATTTT.